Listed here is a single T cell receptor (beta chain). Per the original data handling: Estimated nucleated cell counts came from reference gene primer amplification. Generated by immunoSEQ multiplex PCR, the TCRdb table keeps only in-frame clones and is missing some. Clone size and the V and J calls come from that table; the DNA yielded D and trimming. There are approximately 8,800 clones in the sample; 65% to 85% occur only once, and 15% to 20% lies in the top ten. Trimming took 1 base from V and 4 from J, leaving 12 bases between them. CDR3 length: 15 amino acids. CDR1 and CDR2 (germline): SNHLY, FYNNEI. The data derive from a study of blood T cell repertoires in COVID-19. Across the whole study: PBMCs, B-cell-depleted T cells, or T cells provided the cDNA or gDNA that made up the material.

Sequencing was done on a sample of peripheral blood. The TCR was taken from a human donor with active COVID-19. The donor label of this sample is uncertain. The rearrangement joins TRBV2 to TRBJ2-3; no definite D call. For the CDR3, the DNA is TGTGCCAGCAGTGAAGTCGTCCGGAGTTCAGATACGCAGTATTTT. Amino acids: CASSEVVRSSDTQYF.